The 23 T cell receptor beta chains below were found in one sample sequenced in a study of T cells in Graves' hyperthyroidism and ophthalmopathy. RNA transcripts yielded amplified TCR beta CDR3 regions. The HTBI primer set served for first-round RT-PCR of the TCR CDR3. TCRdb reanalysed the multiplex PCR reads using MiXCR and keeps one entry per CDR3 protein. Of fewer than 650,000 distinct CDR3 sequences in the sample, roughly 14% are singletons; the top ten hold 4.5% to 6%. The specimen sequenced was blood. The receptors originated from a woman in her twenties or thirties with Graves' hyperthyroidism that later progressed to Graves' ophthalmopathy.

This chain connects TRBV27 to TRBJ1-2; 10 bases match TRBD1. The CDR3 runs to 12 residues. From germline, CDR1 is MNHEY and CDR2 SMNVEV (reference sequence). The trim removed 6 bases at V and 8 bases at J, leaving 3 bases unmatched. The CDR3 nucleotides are TGTGCCAGCAGGGGACAGGGGAGGGGCTACACCTTC. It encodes CASRGQGRGYTF.

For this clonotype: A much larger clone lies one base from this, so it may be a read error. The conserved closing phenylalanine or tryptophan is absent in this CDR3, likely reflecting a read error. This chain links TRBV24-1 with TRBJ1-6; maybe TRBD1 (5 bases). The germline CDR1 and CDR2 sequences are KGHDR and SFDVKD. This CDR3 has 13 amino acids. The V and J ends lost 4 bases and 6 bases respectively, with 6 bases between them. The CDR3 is CATSEQVNSPLHL. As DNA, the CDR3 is TGTGCCACCAGTGAACAGGTTAATTCACCCCTCCACCTT.

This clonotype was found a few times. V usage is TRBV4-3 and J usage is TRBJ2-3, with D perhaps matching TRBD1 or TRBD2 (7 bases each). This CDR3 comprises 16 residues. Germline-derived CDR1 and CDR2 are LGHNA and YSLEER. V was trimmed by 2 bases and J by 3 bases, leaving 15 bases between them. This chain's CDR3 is CASSQFTGEGTDTQYF. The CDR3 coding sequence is TGCGCCAGCAGCCAATTTACAGGGGAGGGAACAGATACGCAGTATTTT.

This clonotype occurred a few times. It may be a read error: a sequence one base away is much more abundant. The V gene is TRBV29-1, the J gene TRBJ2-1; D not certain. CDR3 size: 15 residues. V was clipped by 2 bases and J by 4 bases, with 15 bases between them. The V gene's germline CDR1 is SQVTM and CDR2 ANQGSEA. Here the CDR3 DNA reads TGCAGCGTTGAAACGGCAGACCAAAAGTACAATGAGCAGTTCTTC. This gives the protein CSVETADQKYNEQFF.

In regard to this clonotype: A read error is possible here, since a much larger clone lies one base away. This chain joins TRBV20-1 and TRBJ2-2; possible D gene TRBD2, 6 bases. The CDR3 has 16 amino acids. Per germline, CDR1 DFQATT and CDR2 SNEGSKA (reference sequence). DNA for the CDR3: TGCAGTGCTAGAGGGTACGCGGGAAGGAACACCGGGGGGCTGTTTTTT. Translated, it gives CSARGYAGRNTGGLFF.

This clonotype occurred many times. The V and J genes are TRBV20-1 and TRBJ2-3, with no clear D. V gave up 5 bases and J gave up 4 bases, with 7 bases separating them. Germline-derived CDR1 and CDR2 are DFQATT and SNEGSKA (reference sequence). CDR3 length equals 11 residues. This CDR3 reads CSAATPDTQYF. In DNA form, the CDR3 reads TGCAGTGCTGCAACTCCAGATACGCAGTATTTT.

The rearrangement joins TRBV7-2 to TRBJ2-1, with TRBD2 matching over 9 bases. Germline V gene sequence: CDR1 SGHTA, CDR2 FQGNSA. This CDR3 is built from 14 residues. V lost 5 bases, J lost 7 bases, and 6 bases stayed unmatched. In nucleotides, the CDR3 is TGTGCCAGCAGCCCCCGGACTAGCGTAAATGAGCAGTTCTTC. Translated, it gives CASSPRTSVNEQFF.

The DNA for the CDR3 is TGTGCCCTCGGGGGCACTAGCGGGAGGTACAATGAGCAGTTCTTC. Translation: CALGGTSGRYNEQFF. The chain uses TRBV7-2 and TRBJ2-1, with 12 bases matching TRBD2. Germline values: CDR1 SGHTA, CDR2 FQGNSA. The trim removed 11 bases at V and 4 bases at J, leaving 9 bases unmatched. The CDR3 has 15 residues.

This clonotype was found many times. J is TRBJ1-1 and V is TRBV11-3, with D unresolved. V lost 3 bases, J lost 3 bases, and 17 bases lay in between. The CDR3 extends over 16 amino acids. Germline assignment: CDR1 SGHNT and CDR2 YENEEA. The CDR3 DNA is TGTGCCAGCAGCTTTCCTTTATTGGGTACGGACACTGAAGCTTTCTTT. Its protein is CASSFPLLGTDTEAFF.

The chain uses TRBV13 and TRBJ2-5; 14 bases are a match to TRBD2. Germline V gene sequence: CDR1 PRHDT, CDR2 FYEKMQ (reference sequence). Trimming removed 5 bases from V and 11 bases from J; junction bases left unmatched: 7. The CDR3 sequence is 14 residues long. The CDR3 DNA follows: TGTGCCAGCAGCCCTGGACTAGCGGGAGGCCTTCAGTACTTC. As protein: CASSPGLAGGLQYF.

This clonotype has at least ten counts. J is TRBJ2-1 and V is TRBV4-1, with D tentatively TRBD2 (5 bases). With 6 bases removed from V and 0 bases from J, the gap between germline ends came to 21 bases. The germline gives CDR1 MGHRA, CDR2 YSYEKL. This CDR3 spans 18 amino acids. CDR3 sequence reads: CASRLEGNARDSYNEQFF. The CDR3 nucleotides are TGCGCCAGCAGACTAGAAGGGAATGCTCGAGACTCCTACAATGAGCAGTTCTTC.

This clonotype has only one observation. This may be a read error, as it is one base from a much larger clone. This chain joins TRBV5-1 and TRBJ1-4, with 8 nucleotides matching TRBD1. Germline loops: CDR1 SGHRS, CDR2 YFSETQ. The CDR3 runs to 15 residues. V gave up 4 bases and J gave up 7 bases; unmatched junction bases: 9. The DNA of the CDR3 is TGCGCCAGCAGCGGACAGGGAAAGCTCGGTGAAAAACTGTTTTTT. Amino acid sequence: CASSGQGKLGEKLFF.

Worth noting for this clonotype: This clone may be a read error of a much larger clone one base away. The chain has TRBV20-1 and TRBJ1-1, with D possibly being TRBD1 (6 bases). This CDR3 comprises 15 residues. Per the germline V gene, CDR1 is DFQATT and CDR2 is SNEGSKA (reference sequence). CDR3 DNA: TGCAGTGCTGGGGGCTCCCCACCGTTGAACGCTGAAGCTTTCTTT. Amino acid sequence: CSAGGSPPLNAEAFF.

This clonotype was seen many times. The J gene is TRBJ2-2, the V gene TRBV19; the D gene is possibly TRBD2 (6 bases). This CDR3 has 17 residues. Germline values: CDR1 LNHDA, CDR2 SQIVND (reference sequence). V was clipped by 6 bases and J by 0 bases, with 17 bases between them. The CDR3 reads CASSIGGTTSNTGELFF. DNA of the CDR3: TGTGCCAGTAGCATCGGAGGGACCACCTCGAACACCGGGGAGCTGTTTTTT.

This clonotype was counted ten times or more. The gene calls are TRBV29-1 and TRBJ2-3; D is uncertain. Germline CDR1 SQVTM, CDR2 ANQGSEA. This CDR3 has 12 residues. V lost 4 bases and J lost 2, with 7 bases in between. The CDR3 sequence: CSVAGNTDTQYF. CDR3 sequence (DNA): TGCAGCGTTGCCGGAAACACAGATACGCAGTATTTT.

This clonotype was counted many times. The CDR3 bases are TGTGCCAGCAGCTTAGCCGGGGGACTAGTAAGCGACGAGCAGTACTTC. Protein: CASSLAGGLVSDEQYF. The chain combines TRBV7-8 with TRBJ2-7; 8 bases agree with TRBD2. The CDR3 extends over 16 amino acids. After removal of 0 bases from V and 5 bases from J, the junction contained 9 bases not matched to a gene. Looked up from germline, CDR1 is SGHVS and CDR2 is FQNEAQ.

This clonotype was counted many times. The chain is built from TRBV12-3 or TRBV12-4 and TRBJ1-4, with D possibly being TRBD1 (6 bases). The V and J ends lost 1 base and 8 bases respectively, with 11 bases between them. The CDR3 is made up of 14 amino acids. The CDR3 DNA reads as TGTGCCAGCAGTTTAGTCCAGGGGCAAGAAAAACTGTTTTTT. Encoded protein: CASSLVQGQEKLFF.

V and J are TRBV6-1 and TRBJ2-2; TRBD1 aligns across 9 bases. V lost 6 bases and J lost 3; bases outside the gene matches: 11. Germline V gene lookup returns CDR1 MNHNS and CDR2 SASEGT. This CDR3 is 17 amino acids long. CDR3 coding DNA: TGTGCCAGCAGACACCTAAGGGACAGGGTAGACACCGGGGAGCTGTTTTTT. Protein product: CASRHLRDRVDTGELFF.

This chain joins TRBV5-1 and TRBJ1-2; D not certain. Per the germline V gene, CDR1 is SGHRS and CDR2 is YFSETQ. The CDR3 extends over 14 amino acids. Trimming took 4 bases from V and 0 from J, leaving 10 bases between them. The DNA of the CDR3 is TGCGCCAGCAGCCCCGGGATCTCTAACTATGGCTACACCTTC. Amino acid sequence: CASSPGISNYGYTF. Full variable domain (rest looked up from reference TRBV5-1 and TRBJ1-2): KAGVTQTPRYLIKTRGQQVTLSCSPISGHRSVSWYQQTPGQGLQFLFEYFSETQRNKGNFPGRFSGRQFSNSRSEMNVSTLELGDSALYLCASSPGISNYGYTFGSGTRLTVV.

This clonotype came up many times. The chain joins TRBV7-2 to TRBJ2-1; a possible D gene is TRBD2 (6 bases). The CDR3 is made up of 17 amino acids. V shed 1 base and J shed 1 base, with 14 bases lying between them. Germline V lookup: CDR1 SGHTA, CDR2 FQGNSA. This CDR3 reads CASSLVGGALSYNEQFF. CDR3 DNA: TGTGCCAGCAGCTTAGTAGGAGGGGCCCTATCCTACAATGAGCAGTTCTTC. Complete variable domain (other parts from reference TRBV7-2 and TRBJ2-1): GAGVSQSPSNKVTEKGKDVELRCDPISGHTALYWYRQSLGQGLEFLIYFQGNSAPDKSGLPSDRFSAERTGGSVSTLTIQRTQQEDSAVYLCASSLVGGALSYNEQFFGPGTRLTVL.

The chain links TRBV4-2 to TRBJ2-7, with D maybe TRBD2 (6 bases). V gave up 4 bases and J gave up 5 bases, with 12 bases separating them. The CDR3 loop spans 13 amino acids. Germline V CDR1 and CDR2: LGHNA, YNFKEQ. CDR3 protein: CASSPEAGNEQYF. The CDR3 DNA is TGTGCCAGCAGCCCCGAGGCGGGGAACGAGCAGTACTTC.

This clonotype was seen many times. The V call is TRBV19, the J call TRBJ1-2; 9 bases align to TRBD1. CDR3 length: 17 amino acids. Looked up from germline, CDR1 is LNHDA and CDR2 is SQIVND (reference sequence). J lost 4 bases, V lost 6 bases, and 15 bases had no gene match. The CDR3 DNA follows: TGTGCCAGTAGCTACATTTCAACAGGGGGCCTAGGCTATGGCTACACCTTC. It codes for CASSYISTGGLGYGYTF.

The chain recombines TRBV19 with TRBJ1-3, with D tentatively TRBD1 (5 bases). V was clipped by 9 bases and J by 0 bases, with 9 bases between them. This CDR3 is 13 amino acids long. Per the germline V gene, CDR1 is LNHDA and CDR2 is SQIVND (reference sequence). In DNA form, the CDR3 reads TGTGCCAGCGGACACCTCTCTGGAAACACCATATATTTT. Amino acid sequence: CASGHLSGNTIYF.